This TCR beta chain was captured in a study of cytomegalovirus exposure and HLA in healthy donors. This CDR3 contains 11 residues. The V gene's germline CDR1 is DFQATT and CDR2 SNEGSKA (reference sequence). Losses at the gene ends were 6 bases for V and 9 bases for J; bases not matched to a gene: 7. The donors were members of the validation cohort, which comprised around 110 subjects and was separate from the first cohort of roughly 700 subjects. The table came from immunoSEQ multiplex PCR; TCRdb's copy has only in-frame clones and leaves some out. Altogether around 200,000 clones are present, approximately 78% being singletons, with the ten largest covering 1% to 1.5%. Study-level results: Cytomegalovirus association was listed for approximately 160 TCR beta chains.

Regarding this clone: Its antigen is not known.

The sample taken for sequencing was PBMCs. This TCR was recovered from a woman aged 25 to 39 in good health and CMV-seronegative. The gene calls are TRBV20-1 and TRBJ2-7; 8 nucleotides match TRBD1. DNA for the CDR3: TGCAGTGCCAGTGGACAGGGTGGGCAGTACTTC. This translates into CSASGQGGQYF.